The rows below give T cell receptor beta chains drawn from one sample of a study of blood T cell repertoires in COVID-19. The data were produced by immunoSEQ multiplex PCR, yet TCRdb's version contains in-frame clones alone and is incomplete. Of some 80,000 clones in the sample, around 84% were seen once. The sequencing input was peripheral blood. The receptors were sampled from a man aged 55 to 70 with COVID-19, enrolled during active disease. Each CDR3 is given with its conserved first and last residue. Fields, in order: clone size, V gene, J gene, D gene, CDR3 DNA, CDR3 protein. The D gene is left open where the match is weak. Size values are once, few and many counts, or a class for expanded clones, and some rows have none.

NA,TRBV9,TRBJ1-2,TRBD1,TGTGCCAGCAGCGCGGACAGGGCTGCTGGCTACACCTTC,CASSADRAAGYTF
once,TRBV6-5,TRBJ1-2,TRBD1,TGTGCCAGCAGTTACTCGACCAGGGGGCGTAGGGGCTACACCTTC,CASSYSTRGRRGYTF
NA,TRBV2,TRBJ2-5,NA,TGTGCCAGCAGGGTAGCCCAAGAGACCCAGTACTTC,CASRVAQETQYF
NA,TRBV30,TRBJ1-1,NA,TGTGCCTGGAGACCGGAGGGTCCTGAAGCTTTCTTT,CAWRPEGPEAFF
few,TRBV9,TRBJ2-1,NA,TGTGCCAGCACCCCAGGCCAGGGGGGTTTGAATGAGCAGTTCTTC,CASTPGQGGLNEQFF
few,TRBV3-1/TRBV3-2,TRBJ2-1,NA,TGTGCCAGCAGCCAAGGGGCGGGACGGGGGGCGAACAATGAGCAGTTCTTC,CASSQGAGRGANNEQFF
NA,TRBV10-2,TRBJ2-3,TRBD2,TGCGCCAGTACCGACCGGGACTACTACACAGATACGCAGTATTTT,CASTDRDYYTDTQYF
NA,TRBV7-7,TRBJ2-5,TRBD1,TGTGCCAGCAGCTCGCTCCAGGACAGGGTTTTTGGGACCCAGTACTTC,CASSSLQDRVFGTQYF
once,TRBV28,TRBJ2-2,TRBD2,TGTGCCAGCAGTTTTAGGCGGGGGATCACCGGGGAGCTGTTTTTT,CASSFRRGITGELFF
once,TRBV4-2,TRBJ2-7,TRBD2,TGTGCCAGCAGCCTTAGCGGGGGGGAGGGAACCTACGAGCAGTACTTC,CASSLSGGEGTYEQYF
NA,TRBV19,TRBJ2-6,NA,TGTGCCAGTAGTATAAGGGAGGGGGGCGGATCAGAACCTGGGGCCAACGTCCTGACTTTC,CASSIREGGGSEPGANVLTF
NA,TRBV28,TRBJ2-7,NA,TGTGCCAGCAGCTTGACAGCCAGCAGCTCCTACGAGCAGTACTTC,CASSLTASSSYEQYF
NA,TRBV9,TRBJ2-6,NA,TGTGCCAGCACAACAGGGAGCTCTGGGGCCAACGTCCTGACTTTC,CASTTGSSGANVLTF
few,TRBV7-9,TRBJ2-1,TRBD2,TGTGCCAGCAGCCCTAAGCCAAGACTAGCGGCCAATGAGCAGTTCTTC,CASSPKPRLAANEQFF
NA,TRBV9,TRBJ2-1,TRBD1,TGTGCCAGCAGCGTAGACGGGACAGGGAATTACAATGAGCAGTTCTTC,CASSVDGTGNYNEQFF
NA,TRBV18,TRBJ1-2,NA,TGTGCCAGCTCACCTCAGACCGACTCTAACTATGGCTACACCTTC,CASSPQTDSNYGYTF
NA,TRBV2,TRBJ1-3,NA,TGTGCCAGCAGATTTCAGGGTCTCTCTGGAAACACCATATATTTT,CASRFQGLSGNTIYF
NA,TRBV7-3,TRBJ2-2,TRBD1,TGTGCCAGCAGCTTAAACACCGTCGCAGGGGGTACCGGGGAGCTGTTTTTT,CASSLNTVAGGTGELFF
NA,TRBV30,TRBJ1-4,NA,TGTGCCTGGAGGGAAAGGTTACCGGGGTTTGAAAAACTGTTTTTT,CAWRERLPGFEKLFF
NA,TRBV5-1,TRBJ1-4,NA,TGCGCCAGCAGCCGGGGGGCTAATGAAAAACTGTTTTTT,CASSRGANEKLFF
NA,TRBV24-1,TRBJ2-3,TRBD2,TGTGCCACCAGTGATCTTGCAGCGGGGAACCCCCATACGCAGTATTTT,CATSDLAAGNPHTQYF
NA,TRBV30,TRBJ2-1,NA,TGTGCCTGGGGTGTCATTGGGCAGGATGAGCAGTTCTTC,CAWGVIGQDEQFF
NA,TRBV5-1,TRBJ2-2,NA,TGCGCCAGCAGCTTGGCCAGAGGGCTCGGGGAGCTGTTTTTT,CASSLARGLGELFF
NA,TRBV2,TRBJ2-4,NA,TGTGCCAGCAGTACAAATGGCAAAAACATTCAGTACTTC,CASSTNGKNIQYF
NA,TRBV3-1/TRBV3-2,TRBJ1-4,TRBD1,TGTGCCAGCAGCTCACTAGACAGGGGCAATGAAAAACTGTTTTTT,CASSSLDRGNEKLFF
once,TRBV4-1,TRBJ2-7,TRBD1,TGCGCCAGCAGCCGGATAGGACAGGGGACCCACCCACTCAAGCAGTACTTC,CASSRIGQGTHPLKQYF
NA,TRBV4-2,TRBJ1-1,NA,TGTGCCAGCAGCCTGGGGGGATCGGACACTGAAGCTTTCTTT,CASSLGGSDTEAFF
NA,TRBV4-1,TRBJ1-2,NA,TGCGCCAGCAGCCAAGATGCAGGGGTCTATGGCTACACCTTC,CASSQDAGVYGYTF
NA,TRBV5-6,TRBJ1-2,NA,TGTGCCAGCAGCTTGCCCCTTCATGGCTACACCTTC,CASSLPLHGYTF
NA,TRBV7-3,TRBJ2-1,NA,TGTGCCAGCAGCCCAGTCCAGGGAAACAATGAGCAGTTCTTC,CASSPVQGNNEQFF
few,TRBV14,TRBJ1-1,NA,TGTGCCAGCAGCCAAATGTGGCAGAGCAGCGGCACTGAAGCTTTCTTT,CASSQMWQSSGTEAFF
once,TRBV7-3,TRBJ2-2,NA,TGTGCCAGCAGCCAAGGACAGAACACCGGGGAGCTGTTTTTT,CASSQGQNTGELFF
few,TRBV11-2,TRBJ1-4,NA,TGTGCCAGCAGCTTAGGAAGACAATACGATGAAAAACTGTTTTTT,CASSLGRQYDEKLFF
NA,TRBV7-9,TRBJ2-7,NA,TGTGCCAGCAGCCGACTACAGGGAAGGAGCTACGAGCAGTACTTC,CASSRLQGRSYEQYF
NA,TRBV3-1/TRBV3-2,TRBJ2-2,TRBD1,TGTGCCAGCAGGGGACGGGACAGGGCGGTCGGGGAGCTGTTTTTT,CASRGRDRAVGELFF
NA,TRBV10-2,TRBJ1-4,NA,TGCGCCAGCAGGGGAACGGGGGGGAGTTTTGAAAAACTGTTTTTT,CASRGTGGSFEKLFF
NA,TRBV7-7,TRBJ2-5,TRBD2,TGTGCCAGCAGCCAGGGACTAGCGGGAGGCGGGGAGACCCAGTACTTC,CASSQGLAGGGETQYF
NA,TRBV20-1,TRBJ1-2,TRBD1,TGCAGTGCTAGTGCTCCGGGACAGGCTCCTAACTATGGCTACACCTTC,CSASAPGQAPNYGYTF
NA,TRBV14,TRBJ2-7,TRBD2,TGTGCCAGCAGTAGAACGGGGGGGTCCTACGAGCAGTACTTC,CASSRTGGSYEQYF
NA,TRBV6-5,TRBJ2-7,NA,TGTGCCAGCATGGGCCAGGCTTCCTACGAGCAGTACTTC,CASMGQASYEQYF
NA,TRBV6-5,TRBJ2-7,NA,TGTGCCAGTCGGACAGCCTTCTCCTACGAGCAGTACTTC,CASRTAFSYEQYF
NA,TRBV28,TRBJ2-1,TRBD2,TGTGCCAGCAGTCCCCGACTAGCGGGAGGTAGCGATGAGCAGTTCTTC,CASSPRLAGGSDEQFF
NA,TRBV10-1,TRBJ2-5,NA,TGCGCCAGCAGTGAGTCGACTAATGCCGGGGAGACCCAGTACTTC,CASSESTNAGETQYF
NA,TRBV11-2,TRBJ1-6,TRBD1,TGTGCCAGCAGCTTAGAGGGGACAGGGGCTAGTGGACGTCGCTCACCCCTCCACTTT,CASSLEGTGASGRRSPLHF